The count of the clone carrying this T cell receptor (beta chain) is one. Its specificity is unknown. The data derive from a study of CD8+CD57+ T cells in acquired aplastic anemia. Study-level information: 3 to 4 ug was the average amount of DNA from sorted CD4+ and CD8+ cells. Healthy donor CD4+ cell samples had a mean of about 10.8 million reads. Study-wide points: Patients did not significantly differ from controls in CD8+ Simpson's diversity. Comparison of patients with controls identified around 31 shared CD8+ CDR3 sequences.

TCR beta VDJ and CDR3 were profiled, and genomic DNA was the template. Each CDR3 protein is one row after TCRdb ran MiXCR on the reads. The sample records roughly 81,000 distinct CDR3 sequences, approximately 46% being singletons. Germline V CDR1 and CDR2: MGHDK, SYGVNS. This CDR3 contains 14 residues. V shed 3 bases, J shed 6 bases, and the junction held 4 bases outside the gene matches. The specimen sequenced was sorted CD4+, CD8+, or CD8+CD57+ T cells (not recorded which) from PBMCs. This receptor was identified in a human donor in good health, serving as a control. The chain links TRBV25-1 to TRBJ2-3; TRBD2 matches 9 bases. The DNA of the CDR3 is TGTGCCAGCAGTGACCTTAGCGGGGGCGATACGCAGTATTTT. The encoded protein is CASSDLSGGDTQYF.